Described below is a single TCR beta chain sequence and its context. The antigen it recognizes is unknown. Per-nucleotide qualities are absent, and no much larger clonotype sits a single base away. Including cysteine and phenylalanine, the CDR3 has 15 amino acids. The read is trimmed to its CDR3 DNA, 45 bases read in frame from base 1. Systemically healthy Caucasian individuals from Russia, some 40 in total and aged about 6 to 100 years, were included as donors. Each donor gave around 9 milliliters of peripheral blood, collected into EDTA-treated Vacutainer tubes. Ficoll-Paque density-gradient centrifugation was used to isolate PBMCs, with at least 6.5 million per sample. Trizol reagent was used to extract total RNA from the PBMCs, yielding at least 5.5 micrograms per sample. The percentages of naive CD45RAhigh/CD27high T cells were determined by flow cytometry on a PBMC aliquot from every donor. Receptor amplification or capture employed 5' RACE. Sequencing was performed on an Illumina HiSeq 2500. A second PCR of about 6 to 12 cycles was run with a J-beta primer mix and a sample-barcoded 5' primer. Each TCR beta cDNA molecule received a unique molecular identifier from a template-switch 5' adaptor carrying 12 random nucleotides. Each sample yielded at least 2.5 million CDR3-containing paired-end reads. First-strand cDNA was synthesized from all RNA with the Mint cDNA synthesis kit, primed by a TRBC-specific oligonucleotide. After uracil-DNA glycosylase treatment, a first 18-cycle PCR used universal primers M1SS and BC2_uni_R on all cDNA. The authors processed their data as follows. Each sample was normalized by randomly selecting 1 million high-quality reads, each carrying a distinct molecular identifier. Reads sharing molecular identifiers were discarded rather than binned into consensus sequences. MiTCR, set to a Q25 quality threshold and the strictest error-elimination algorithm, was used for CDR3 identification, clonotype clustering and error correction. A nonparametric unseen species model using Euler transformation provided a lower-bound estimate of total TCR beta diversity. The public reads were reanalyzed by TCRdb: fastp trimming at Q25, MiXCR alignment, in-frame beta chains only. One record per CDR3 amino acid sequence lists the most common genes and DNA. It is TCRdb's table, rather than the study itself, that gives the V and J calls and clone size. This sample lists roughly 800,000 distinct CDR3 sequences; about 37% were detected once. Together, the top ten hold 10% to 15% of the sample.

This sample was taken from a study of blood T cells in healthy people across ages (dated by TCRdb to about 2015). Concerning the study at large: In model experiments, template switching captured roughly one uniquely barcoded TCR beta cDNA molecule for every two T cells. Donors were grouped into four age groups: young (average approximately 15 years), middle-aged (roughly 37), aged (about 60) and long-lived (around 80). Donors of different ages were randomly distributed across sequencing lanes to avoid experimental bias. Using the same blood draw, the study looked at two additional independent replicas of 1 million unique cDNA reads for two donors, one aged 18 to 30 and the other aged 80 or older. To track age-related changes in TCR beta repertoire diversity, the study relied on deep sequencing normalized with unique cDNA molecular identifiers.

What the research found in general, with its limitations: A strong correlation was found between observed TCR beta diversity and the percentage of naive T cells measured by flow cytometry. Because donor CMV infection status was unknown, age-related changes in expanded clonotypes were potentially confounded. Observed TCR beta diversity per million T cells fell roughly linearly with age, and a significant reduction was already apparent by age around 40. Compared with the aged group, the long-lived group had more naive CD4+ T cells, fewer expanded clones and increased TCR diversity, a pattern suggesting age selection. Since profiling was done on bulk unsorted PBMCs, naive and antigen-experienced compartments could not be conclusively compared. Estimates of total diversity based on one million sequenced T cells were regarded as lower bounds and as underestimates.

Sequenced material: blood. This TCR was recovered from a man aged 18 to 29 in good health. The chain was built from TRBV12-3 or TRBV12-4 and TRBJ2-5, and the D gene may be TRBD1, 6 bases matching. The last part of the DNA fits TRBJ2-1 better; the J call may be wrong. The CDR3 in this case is CASSRQGQTQETQFF. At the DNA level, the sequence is TGTGCCAGCAGTCGCCAAGGACAGACCCAAGAGACCCAGTTCTTC.